A single sample is the source of the 5 T cell receptor beta chains below, sequenced in a study of T cell responses to AZD1222 COVID-19 vaccine. The method was immunoSEQ multiplex PCR; TCRdb's version includes in-frame clones alone and lacks a portion of them. The data show about 140,000 clones, over 75% seen once. Sequences were derived from peripheral blood, sampled on day 0 of AZD1222 vaccination. These receptors came from an adult in good health.

The chain links TRBV5-1 to TRBJ2-3, with 12 bases aligning to TRBD2. Germline-derived CDR1 and CDR2 are SGHRS and YFSETQ. V lost 3 bases to trimming and J lost 3 bases; unmatched junction nucleotides: 2. The CDR3 is made up of 15 amino acids. The CDR3 here is CASSSTSGRTDTQYF. CDR3 nucleotide sequence: TGCGCCAGCAGCTCGACTAGCGGGAGAACAGATACGCAGTATTTT.

J is TRBJ2-1 and V is TRBV27; 9 bases are a match to TRBD2. The CDR3 is made up of 15 amino acids. The germline CDR1 and CDR2 sequences are MNHEY and SMNVEV (reference sequence). After removal of 2 bases from V and 7 bases from J, the junction contained 6 bases not matched to a gene. This CDR3 is CASSLSRGRVNEQFF. CDR3 coding DNA: TGTGCCAGCAGTTTAAGTCGCGGGAGGGTGAATGAGCAGTTCTTC.

The V call is TRBV30, the J call TRBJ2-2, with 13 positions matching TRBD2. Trimming at V came to 1 base and at J to 5 bases, leaving 4 bases not matched to a gene. Looked up from germline, CDR1 is GTSNPN and CDR2 is SVGIG (reference sequence). CDR3 length equals 16 residues. The CDR3 nucleotides read TGTGCCTGGAGTGGACTAGCGGGAGGCGGAACCGGGGAGCTGTTTTTT. Residues: CAWSGLAGGGTGELFF. The complete variable domain, with remaining parts taken from reference TRBV30 and TRBJ2-2, reads SQTIHQWPATLVQPVGSPLSLECTVEGTSNPNLYWYRQAAGRGLQLLFYSVGIGQISSEVPQNLSASRPQDRQFILSSKKLLLSDSGFYLCAWSGLAGGGTGELFFGEGSRLTVL.

The genes are TRBV7-9 and TRBJ1-2; D is possibly TRBD1 (6 bases). The V gene's germline CDR1 is SEHNR and CDR2 FQNEAQ (reference sequence). Trimming took 0 bases from V and 8 from J, leaving 13 bases between them. The CDR3 is 14 amino acids. CDR3 bases: TGTGCCAGCAGCTTAGCGGCCAGGGGAGGAGGCTACACCTTC. Protein sequence: CASSLAARGGGYTF.

Comments on this clone: One end of the junction does not line up with germline, which may come from a read error. The chain has TRBV6-5 and TRBJ1-5; D unclear. The CDR3 runs to 14 residues. Per the germline V gene, CDR1 is MNHEY and CDR2 is SVGAGI. CDR3 loop: CASSDSDRYQPQHF. The CDR3 DNA follows: TGTGCCAGCAGTGACTCGGACCGGTATCAGCCCCAGCATTTT.